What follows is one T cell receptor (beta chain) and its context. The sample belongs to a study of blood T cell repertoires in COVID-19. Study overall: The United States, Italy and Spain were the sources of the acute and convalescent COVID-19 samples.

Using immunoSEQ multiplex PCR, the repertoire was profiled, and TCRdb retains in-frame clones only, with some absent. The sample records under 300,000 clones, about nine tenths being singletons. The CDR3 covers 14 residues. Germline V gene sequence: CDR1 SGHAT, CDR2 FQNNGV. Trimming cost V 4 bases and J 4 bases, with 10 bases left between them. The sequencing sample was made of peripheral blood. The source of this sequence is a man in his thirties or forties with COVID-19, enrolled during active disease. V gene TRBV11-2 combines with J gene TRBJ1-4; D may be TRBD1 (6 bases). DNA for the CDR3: TGTGCCAGCAGCTCCCGACAGGATAATGAAAAACTGTTTTTT. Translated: CASSSRQDNEKLFF.